The 21 T cell receptor beta chains in this list originate from one sample, sequenced in a study of patients and donors after allogeneic stem cell transplantation. TCRdb redid the calling of the RT-PCR reads with MiXCR, one entry per CDR3 protein. The data hold 100,000 to 130,000 distinct CDR3 sequences, with around 35% observed a single time. Sequencing input: blood, either unsorted or a sorted T cell fraction (not recorded which). These receptors came from a human donor who was either an allogeneic HSCT recipient or a stem cell or donor lymphocyte infusion donor (not recorded which). It is not recorded whose cells these are; they may come from a transplant donor.

This clonotype was seen ten or more times. The chain has TRBV12-3 or TRBV12-4 and TRBJ1-1, with D uncertain. The CDR3 spans 11 residues. V lost 3 bases and J 3 bases, leaving 2 bases between the germline ends. CDR3 sequence (DNA): TGTGCCAGCAGTTTGGACACTGAAGCTTTCTTT. Translating gives CASSLDTEAFF.

This chain connects TRBV5-5 to TRBJ2-5; D unclear. Trimming pared 2 bases from V and 5 bases from J, leaving 13 bases between. CDR1 is SGHKS and CDR2 is YYEKEE in the germline V gene (reference sequence). CDR3 length equals 14 residues. The CDR3 here is CASSFGYPRETQYF. The CDR3 DNA reads as TGTGCCAGCAGCTTTGGCTACCCCCGGGAGACCCAGTACTTC.

This clonotype came up a few times. The chain combines TRBV7-9 with TRBJ1-5; tentative D call: TRBD1 (6 bases). The CDR3 spans 13 residues. Germline V gene data show CDR1 as SEHNR and CDR2 as FQNEAQ (reference sequence). Trimming pared 3 bases from V and 7 bases from J, leaving 10 bases between. CDR3 region: CASSLHRAQPQHF. Here the CDR3 DNA reads TGTGCCAGCAGCTTGCACAGGGCACAGCCCCAGCATTTT.

The chain combines TRBV9 with TRBJ2-6; D not resolved. CDR1 is SGDLS, CDR2 YYNGEE, per germline. The CDR3 loop spans 15 amino acids. V gave up 4 bases and J gave up 2 bases, with 10 bases separating them. CDR3 protein: CASSPQETGANVLTF. In DNA form, the CDR3 reads TGTGCCAGCAGCCCTCAGGAGACTGGGGCCAACGTCCTGACTTTC. The variable domain in full, completed from reference TRBV9 and TRBJ2-6, reads DSGVTQTPKHLITATGQRVTLRCSPRSGDLSVYWYQQSLDQGLQFLIQYYNGEERAKGNILERFSAQQFPDLHSELNLSSLELGDSALYFCASSPQETGANVLTFGAGSRLTVL.

The V call is TRBV7-3, the J call TRBJ1-3; D perhaps matches TRBD1 (6 bases). Trimming left V 7 bases short and J 0 bases short, with 13 bases between. The CDR3 has 15 residues. Germline V gene lookup returns CDR1 SGHTA and CDR2 FQGTGA. CDR3 in amino acids: CASKQDSGSGNTIYF. CDR3 in DNA: TGTGCCAGCAAGCAGGACAGCGGCTCTGGAAACACCATATATTTT.

The V call is TRBV12-3 or TRBV12-4, the J call TRBJ2-2; perhaps TRBD1 as D (5 bases). CDR3 length: 15 amino acids. V dropped 9 bases and J dropped 1 base, with 15 bases sitting between them. DNA for the CDR3: TGTGCCAGTACCTTAGACAGACTGAACACCGGGGAGCTGTTTTTT. Its protein product is CASTLDRLNTGELFF.

The chain uses TRBV7-9 and TRBJ1-2, with D perhaps TRBD1 (5 bases). The germline CDR1 and CDR2 sequences are SEHNR and FQNEAQ (reference sequence). CDR3 length: 15 amino acids. Trimming took 1 base from V and 8 from J, leaving 17 bases between them. The chain's CDR3 is CASSLVRQGSGGYTF. CDR3 DNA sequence: TGTGCCAGCAGCTTAGTCCGCCAGGGATCAGGGGGCTACACCTTC.

The chain has TRBV12-3 or TRBV12-4 and TRBJ1-3; no clear D gene. The V gene lost 7 bases and the J gene lost 1 base, with 2 bases spanning the gap. This CDR3 spans 11 amino acids. The CDR3: CASMSGNTIYF. Here the CDR3 DNA reads TGTGCCAGCATGTCTGGAAACACCATATATTTT.

The sample holds a few counts of this clonotype. The CDR3 spells CASKLASLDTEAFF. CDR3 DNA sequence: TGTGCCAGCAAACTGGCGAGTTTGGACACTGAAGCTTTCTTT. The genes are TRBV7-2 and TRBJ1-1; unclear D gene. The V gene's germline CDR1 is SGHTA and CDR2 FQGNSA. The CDR3 runs 14 residues. Trimming shortened V by 7 bases and J by 3 bases, and 15 bases separated the two germline ends.

There are a few counts of this clonotype. The chain uses TRBV20-1 and TRBJ1-1; 7 nucleotides line up with TRBD1. CDR3 length: 12 amino acids. The junction had 4 bases not matched to a gene; V was cut back by 3 bases and J by 6 bases. Germline V gene lookup returns CDR1 DFQATT and CDR2 SNEGSKA (reference sequence). CDR3 amino acids: CSARRDSPEAFF. CDR3 nucleotide sequence: TGCAGTGCTAGGAGGGACAGCCCTGAAGCTTTCTTT.

The chain employs TRBV5-1 and TRBJ2-3, with D unresolved. The CDR3 loop spans 14 amino acids. CDR1 SGHRS and CDR2 YFSETQ come from the germline V gene. The ends were cut back, 3 bases at V and 0 bases at J, with 8 bases in the middle. The CDR3 loop reads CASSYSGSTDTQYF. The CDR3 DNA reads TGCGCCAGCAGCTATTCGGGCAGCACAGATACGCAGTATTTT.

The CDR3 DNA is TGCGCCAGCAGCCAGCAAGCGGCCCTCAGCACAGATACGCAGTATTTT. Protein: CASSQQAALSTDTQYF. The chain couples TRBV5-1 to TRBJ2-3; a weak D match, TRBD2 (5 bases). The CDR3 is 16 amino acids. V was cut by 4 bases and J by 0 bases, with 15 bases left in between. The germline CDR1 and CDR2 sequences are SGHRS and YFSETQ.

The V and J genes are TRBV20-1 and TRBJ1-1; the D gene is possibly TRBD1 (5 bases). Trimming took off 3 bases at V and 0 bases at J, with 11 bases between the two ends. Germline V gene lookup returns CDR1 DFQATT and CDR2 SNEGSKA (reference sequence). The CDR3 totals 14 residues. DNA for the CDR3: TGCAGTGCTAGCAGGGTTTTCATGAACACTGAAGCTTTCTTT. Translating gives CSASRVFMNTEAFF.

Regarding this clonotype: At one of its ends the junction is not consistent with the germline gene, which may arise from a read error. The chain employs TRBV5-1 and TRBJ2-4; D is possibly TRBD1 (6 bases). CDR1 and CDR2 from the germline V gene are SGHRS and YFSETQ. This CDR3 comprises 14 residues. The CDR3 reads CAGRQENAKNIQYF. Here the CDR3 DNA reads TGCGCCGGCAGACAGGAGAACGCCAAAAACATTCAGTACTTC.

This clonotype showed up many times. The chain is built from TRBV7-8 and TRBJ1-1; 7 bases line up with TRBD1. The CDR3 sequence is 15 residues long. CDR1 is SGHVS, CDR2 FQNEAQ, per germline. The ends lost 3 bases at V and 1 base at J; junction bases unmatched: 5. The CDR3 sequence is CASSFRGGQNTEAFF. The CDR3, as DNA: TGTGCCAGCAGCTTCAGAGGGGGCCAGAACACTGAAGCTTTCTTT.

The chain links TRBV27 to TRBJ2-2; 7 positions agree with TRBD1. The CDR3 loop spans 15 amino acids. Germline lookup yields CDR1 MNHEY and CDR2 SMNVEV (reference sequence). Unmatched junction bases numbered 6, after V lost 3 bases and J lost 5 bases. The DNA for the CDR3 is TGTGCCAGCAGTTTCCGGCAGGGGGTGACCGGGGAGCTGTTTTTT. Translating it yields CASSFRQGVTGELFF.

As for this clonotype: This may be a read error: a much more frequent sequence differs by one nucleotide. The CDR3 region has the DNA TGCAGCGCCCATAAGATCGGACTCGATGGCTACACCTTC. Protein sequence: CSAHKIGLDGYTF. The chain carries TRBV29-1 and TRBJ1-2; D ambiguous. CDR1 is SQVTM and CDR2 is ANQGSEA in the germline V gene. The ends were cut back, 7 bases at V and 6 bases at J, with 18 bases in the middle. This CDR3 contains 13 residues.

The table lists this clonotype with a few counts. J is TRBJ2-1 and V is TRBV7-8, with TRBD1 matching over 8 bases. This CDR3 comprises 16 residues. Per germline, CDR1 SGHVS and CDR2 FQNEAQ. V gave up 5 bases and J gave up 0 bases; unmatched junction bases: 6. CDR3 coding DNA: TGTGCCAGCAGCCCACGGACAGGGAACTCCTACAATGAGCAGTTCTTC. Its translation is CASSPRTGNSYNEQFF. Drawing the rest from reference TRBV7-8 and TRBJ2-1, the complete variable domain is GAGVSQSPRYKVAKRGQDVALRCDPISGHVSLFWYQQALGQGPEFLTYFQNEAQLDKSGLPSDRFFAERPEGSVSTLKIQRTQQEDSAVYLCASSPRTGNSYNEQFFGPGTRLTVL.

The chain has TRBV29-1 and TRBJ1-4, with 9 bases matching TRBD1. Germline values: CDR1 SQVTM, CDR2 ANQGSEA. The CDR3 consists of 13 residues. Trimming at V came to 1 base and at J to 8 bases, leaving 2 bases not matched to a gene. This CDR3 is CSVEGTGEEKLFF. The CDR3 nucleotides read TGCAGCGTTGAAGGGACAGGGGAAGAAAAACTGTTTTTT.

This chain uses TRBV6-6 with TRBJ2-1; D is perhaps TRBD2 (5 bases). V was shortened by 0 bases and J by 4 bases, with 10 bases between the two germline ends. In germline, CDR1 is MNHNY, CDR2 SVGAGI (reference sequence). CDR3 size: 15 residues. The CDR3: CASSYSGGLYNEQFF. The CDR3 region has the DNA TGTGCCAGCAGTTACTCTGGCGGACTTTACAATGAGCAGTTCTTC.

The V gene is TRBV20-1, the J gene TRBJ2-3; TRBD2 matches 11 bases. The germline V gene encodes CDR1 DFQATT and CDR2 SNEGSKA (reference sequence). After removal of 6 bases from V and 5 bases from J, the junction contained 7 bases not matched to a gene. CDR3 length equals 14 residues. As DNA, the CDR3 is TGCAGTGCACCACGAGGACTAGCGGGAGATACGCAGTATTTT. Its translation is CSAPRGLAGDTQYF.